The 3 T cell receptor beta chains listed next were all sequenced from one sample in a study of T cells expressing NK-cell markers. After re-calling the 5' RACE reads, TCRdb lists one entry per CDR3 protein, DNA absent. The sample's table shows approximately 440,000 distinct CDR3 sequences. Sequencing was performed on blood T cells: a sorted CD56 or NKG2C T cell subset, CD4+ or CD8+ T cells, or bulk PBMC T cells (not recorded which). These receptors were obtained from a woman aged 45 to 65 in good health.

The V call is TRBV6-2 or TRBV6-3, the J call TRBJ2-2; without DNA, the TCRdb call of TRBD2 cannot be checked. CDR3 size: 16 residues. Germline CDR1 is MNHEY and CDR2 is SVGEGT. The CDR3 protein is CASSYGLAGGVGELFF.

CDR3 amino acids: CASSSVAARVDTQYF. The chain is built from TRBV5-1 and TRBJ2-3; TCRdb reports TRBD1, a call that lacks DNA to check it against. The CDR3 totals 15 residues. Germline V gives CDR1 SGHRS, CDR2 YFSETQ.

The V and J genes are TRBV29-1 and TRBJ1-1; TCRdb gives TRBD1 as the D gene, but with no DNA this cannot be confirmed. Germline V gene data show CDR1 as SQVTM and CDR2 as ANQGSEA. The CDR3 is 15 residues long. The CDR3 reads CSVRPRVGENTEAFF.